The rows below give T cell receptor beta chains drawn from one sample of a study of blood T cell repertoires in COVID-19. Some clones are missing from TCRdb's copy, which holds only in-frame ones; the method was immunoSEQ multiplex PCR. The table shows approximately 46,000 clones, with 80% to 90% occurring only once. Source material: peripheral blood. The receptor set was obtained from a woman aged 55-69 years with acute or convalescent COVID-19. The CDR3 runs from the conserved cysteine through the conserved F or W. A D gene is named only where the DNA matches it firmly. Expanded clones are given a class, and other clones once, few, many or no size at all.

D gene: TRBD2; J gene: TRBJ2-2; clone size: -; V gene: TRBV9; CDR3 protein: CASSTSPSGTGELFF; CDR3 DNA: TGTGCCAGCAGCACCTCCCCTAGCGGCACCGGGGAGCTGTTTTTT
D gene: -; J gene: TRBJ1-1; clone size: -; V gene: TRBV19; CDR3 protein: CASSIFGQLNTEAFF; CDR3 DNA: TGTGCCAGTAGTATTTTCGGACAATTGAACACTGAAGCTTTCTTT
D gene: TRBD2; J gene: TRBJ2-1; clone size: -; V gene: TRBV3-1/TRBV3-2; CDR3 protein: CASSQGEAGVQFF; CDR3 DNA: TGTGCCAGCAGCCAAGGAGAAGCGGGGGTGCAGTTCTTC
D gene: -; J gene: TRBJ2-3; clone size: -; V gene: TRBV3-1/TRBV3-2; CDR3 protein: CASSSIAARRTDTQYF; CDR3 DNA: TGTGCCAGCAGCTCGATAGCGGCCCGACGCACAGATACGCAGTATTTT
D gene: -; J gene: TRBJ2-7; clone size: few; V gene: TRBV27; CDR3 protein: CASSFLATFGEQYF; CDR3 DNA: TGTGCCAGCAGTTTCCTAGCGACGTTTGGCGAGCAGTACTTC
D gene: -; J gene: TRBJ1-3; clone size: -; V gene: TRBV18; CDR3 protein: CASSPIRAQGGNTIYF; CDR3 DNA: TGTGCCAGCTCACCAATCAGGGCGCAGGGAGGAAACACCATATATTTT
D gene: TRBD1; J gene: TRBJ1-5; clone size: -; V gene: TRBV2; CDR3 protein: CASRRQGHQPQHF; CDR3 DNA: TGTGCCAGCAGGAGACAGGGTCATCAGCCCCAGCATTTT
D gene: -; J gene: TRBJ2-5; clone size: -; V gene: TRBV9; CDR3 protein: CASTREMGETQYF; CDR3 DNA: TGTGCCAGCACAAGGGAGATGGGAGAGACCCAGTACTTC
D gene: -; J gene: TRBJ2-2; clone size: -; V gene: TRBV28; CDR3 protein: CASSRRLANTGELFF; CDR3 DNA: TGTGCCAGCAGTCGTCGTCTAGCCAACACCGGGGAGCTGTTTTTT
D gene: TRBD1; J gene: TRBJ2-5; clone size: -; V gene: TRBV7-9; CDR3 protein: CASKGQGRETQYF; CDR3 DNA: TGTGCCAGCAAGGGACAGGGCCGTGAGACCCAGTACTTC
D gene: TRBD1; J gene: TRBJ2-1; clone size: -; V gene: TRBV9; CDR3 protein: CASSTGQGWDNEQFF; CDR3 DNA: TGTGCCAGCAGCACAGGACAGGGCTGGGACAATGAGCAGTTCTTC
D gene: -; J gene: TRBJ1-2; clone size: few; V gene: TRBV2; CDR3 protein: CASSEGERYGYTF; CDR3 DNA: TGTGCCAGCAGTGAGGGTGAGAGGTATGGCTACACCTTC
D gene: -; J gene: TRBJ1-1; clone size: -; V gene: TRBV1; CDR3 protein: CTSSPRQGTEAFF; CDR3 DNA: TGCACCAGCAGCCCTCGACAGGGCACTGAAGCTTTCTTT
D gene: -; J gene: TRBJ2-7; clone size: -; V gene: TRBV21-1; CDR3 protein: CASGRDSYPHAYEQYF; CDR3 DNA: TGTGCCAGCGGCCGGGACTCATATCCCCACGCTTACGAGCAGTACTTC
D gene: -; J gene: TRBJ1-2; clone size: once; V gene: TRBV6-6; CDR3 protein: CASSYFRVGVGYTF; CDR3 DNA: TGTGCCAGCAGTTACTTTCGAGTCGGGGTCGGCTACACCTTC
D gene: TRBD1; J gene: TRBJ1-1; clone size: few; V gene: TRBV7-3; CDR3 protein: CASSTDRGTEAFF; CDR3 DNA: TGTGCCAGCAGCACGGACAGGGGCACTGAAGCTTTCTTT
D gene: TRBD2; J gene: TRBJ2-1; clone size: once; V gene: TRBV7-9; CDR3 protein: CASSSTSGGAHEQFF; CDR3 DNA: TGTGCCAGCAGCTCCACTAGCGGGGGGGCCCATGAGCAGTTCTTC
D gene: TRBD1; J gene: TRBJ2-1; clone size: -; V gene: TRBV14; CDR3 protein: CASSDRGYNEQFF; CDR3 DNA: TGTGCCAGCAGCGACAGGGGGTACAATGAGCAGTTCTTC
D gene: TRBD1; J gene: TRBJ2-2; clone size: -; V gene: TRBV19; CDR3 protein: CASSWTGKTGELFF; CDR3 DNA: TGTGCCAGTAGTTGGACAGGGAAGACCGGGGAGCTGTTTTTT
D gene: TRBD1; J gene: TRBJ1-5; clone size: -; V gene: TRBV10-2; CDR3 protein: CASMTGGGRPQHF; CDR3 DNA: TGCGCCAGCATGACAGGGGGCGGGAGGCCCCAGCATTTT
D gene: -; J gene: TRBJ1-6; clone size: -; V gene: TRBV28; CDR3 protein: CASSSADASGMSPLHF; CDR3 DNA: TGTGCCAGCAGTTCAGCTGACGCCTCGGGTATGTCACCCCTCCACTTT
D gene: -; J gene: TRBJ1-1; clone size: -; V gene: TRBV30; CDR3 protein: CAWRTGTLAFF; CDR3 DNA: TGTGCCTGGAGAACGGGAACTCTGGCTTTCTTT
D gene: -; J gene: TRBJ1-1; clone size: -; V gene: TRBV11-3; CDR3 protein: CASSQGTNTEAFF; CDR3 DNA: TGTGCCAGCAGTCAGGGAACGAACACTGAAGCTTTCTTT
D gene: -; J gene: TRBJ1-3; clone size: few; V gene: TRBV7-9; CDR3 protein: CASSLEGVVSGNTIYF; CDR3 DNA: TGTGCCAGCAGCTTAGAGGGAGTCGTCTCTGGAAACACCATATATTTT
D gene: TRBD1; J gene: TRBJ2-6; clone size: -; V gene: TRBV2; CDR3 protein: CASRQGSSGANVLTF; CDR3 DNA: TGTGCCAGCCGACAGGGGAGCTCTGGGGCCAACGTCCTGACTTTC
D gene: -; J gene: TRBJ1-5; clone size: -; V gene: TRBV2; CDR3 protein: CASRRDLSNQPQHF; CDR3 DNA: TGTGCCAGCAGGAGAGATCTCAGCAATCAGCCCCAGCATTTT
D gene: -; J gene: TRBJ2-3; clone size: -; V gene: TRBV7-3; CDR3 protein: CASSPSGDTQYF; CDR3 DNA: TGTGCCAGCAGCCCATCAGGGGATACGCAGTATTTT
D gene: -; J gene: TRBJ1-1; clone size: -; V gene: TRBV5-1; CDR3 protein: CASSLELGNTEAFF; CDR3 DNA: TGCGCCAGCAGCTTGGAACTAGGCAACACTGAAGCTTTCTTT
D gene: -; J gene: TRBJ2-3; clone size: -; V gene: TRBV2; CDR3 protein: CATTRGALDTQYF; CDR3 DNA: TGTGCCACCACCAGGGGGGCTTTGGATACGCAGTATTTT
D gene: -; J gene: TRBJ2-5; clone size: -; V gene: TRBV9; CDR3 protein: CASSRLYQTETQYF; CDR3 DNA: TGTGCCAGCAGCCGACTCTACCAGACGGAGACCCAGTACTTC
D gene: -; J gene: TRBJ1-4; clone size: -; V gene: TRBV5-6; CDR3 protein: CASSLALDEGVKLFF; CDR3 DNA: TGTGCCAGCAGCTTGGCCTTGGATGAGGGTGTAAAACTGTTTTTT
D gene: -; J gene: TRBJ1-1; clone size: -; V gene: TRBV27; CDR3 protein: CASSHVVGREAFF; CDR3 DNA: TGTGCCAGCAGTCACGTCGTGGGGCGTGAAGCTTTCTTT